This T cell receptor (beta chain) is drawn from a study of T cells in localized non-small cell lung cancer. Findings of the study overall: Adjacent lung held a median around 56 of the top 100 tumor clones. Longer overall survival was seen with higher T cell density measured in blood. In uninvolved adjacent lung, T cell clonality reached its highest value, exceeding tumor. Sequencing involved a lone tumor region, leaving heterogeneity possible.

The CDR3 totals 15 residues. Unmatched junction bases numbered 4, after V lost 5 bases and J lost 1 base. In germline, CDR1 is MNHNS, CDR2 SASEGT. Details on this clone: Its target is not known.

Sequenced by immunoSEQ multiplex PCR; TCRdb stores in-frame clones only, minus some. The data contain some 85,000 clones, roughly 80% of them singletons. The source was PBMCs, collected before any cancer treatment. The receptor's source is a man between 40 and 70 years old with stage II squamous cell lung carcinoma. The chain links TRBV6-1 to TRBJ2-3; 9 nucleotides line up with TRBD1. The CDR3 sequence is CASSPQGAGTDTQYF. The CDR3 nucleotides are TGTGCCAGCAGTCCACAGGGGGCGGGCACAGATACGCAGTATTTT.